What follows are 7 T cell receptor beta chains derived from one specimen sequenced in a study of T cells in localized non-small cell lung cancer. TCRdb's copy holds only in-frame clones and misses some; the assay was immunoSEQ multiplex PCR. The sample contains fewer than 100,000 clones, around 84% of which appear only once. The input for sequencing was peripheral blood, taken before any cancer treatment. These receptors were taken from an older female donor with stage I lung adenocarcinoma.

V and J are TRBV27 and TRBJ1-6; maybe TRBD1 (5 bases). V dropped 4 bases and J dropped 10 bases, with 8 bases sitting between them. Germline V lookup: CDR1 MNHEY, CDR2 SMNVEV (reference sequence). This CDR3 is built from 12 residues. The DNA of the CDR3 is TGTGCCAGCAGTTCCAGGGTCTCACCCCTCCACTTT. Translated, it gives CASSSRVSPLHF.

V is TRBV7-9 and J is TRBJ2-1; D gene unclear. Trimming left V 5 bases short and J 0 bases short, with 17 bases between. The CDR3 runs 17 residues. Germline lookup yields CDR1 SEHNR and CDR2 FQNEAQ (reference sequence). CDR3 in DNA: TGTGCCAGCAGCCCCAGCATTTGGGATAGCTCCTACAATGAGCAGTTCTTC. Translation gives CASSPSIWDSSYNEQFF. The full variable domain, completed using reference TRBV7-9 and TRBJ2-1, is DTGVSQNPRHKITKRGQNVTFRCDPISEHNRLYWYRQTLGQGPEFLTYFQNEAQLEKSRLLSDRFSAERPKGSFSTLEIQRTEQGDSAMYLCASSPSIWDSSYNEQFFGPGTRLTVL.

The V and J genes are TRBV6-5 and TRBJ2-7, with TRBD1 as a possible D gene (5 bases). The CDR3 covers 11 residues. V gave up 2 bases and J gave up 7 bases, with 6 bases separating them. Germline V gene data show CDR1 as MNHEY and CDR2 as SVGAGI. The CDR3 here is CASSYRGEQYF. Written as DNA, the CDR3 is TGTGCCAGCAGTTACAGGGGAGAGCAGTACTTC.

The rearrangement links TRBV5-1 to TRBJ2-7; a possible D gene is TRBD1 (9 bases). Germline V lookup: CDR1 SGHRS, CDR2 YFSETQ. The CDR3 length is 17 residues. V gave up 4 bases and J gave up 0 bases, with 20 bases separating them. DNA of the CDR3: TGCGCCAGCAGCCAACCGACAGGGGGACTAGACTCCTACGAGCAGTACTTC. It codes for CASSQPTGGLDSYEQYF.

The V call is TRBV19, the J call TRBJ1-5, with 7 nucleotides matching TRBD1. CDR1 is LNHDA, CDR2 SQIVND, per germline (reference sequence). The CDR3 contains 16 residues. The ends lost 5 bases at V and 0 bases at J; junction bases unmatched: 7. The CDR3: CASSASTGPSNQPQHF. In DNA, the CDR3 is TGTGCCAGTAGTGCGTCGACAGGGCCTAGCAATCAGCCCCAGCATTTT. Looking up the rest from reference TRBV19 and TRBJ1-5 gives the full variable domain: DGGITQSPKYLFRKEGQNVTLSCEQNLNHDAMYWYRQDPGQGLRLIYYSQIVNDFQKGDIAEGYSVSREKKESFPLTVTSAQKNPTAFYLCASSASTGPSNQPQHFGDGTRLSIL.

With regard to this clone: Other DNA sequences within the sample encode an identical CDR3. The V and J genes are TRBV19 and TRBJ2-5, with D unresolved. The V and J ends lost 5 bases and 1 base respectively, with 8 bases between them. This CDR3 spans 13 amino acids. Looked up from germline, CDR1 is LNHDA and CDR2 is SQIVND (reference sequence). This CDR3 is CASSPGFQETQYF. The CDR3 DNA follows: TGTGCCAGTAGTCCAGGATTCCAAGAGACCCAGTACTTC.

In this sample, this clone turned up a few times. The CDR3 region has the DNA TGTGCCAGCAGTGACAGTTCGAATGGCTACACCTTC. Translating it yields CASSDSSNGYTF. The rearrangement joins TRBV6-1 to TRBJ1-2; D ambiguous. The germline V gene encodes CDR1 MNHNS and CDR2 SASEGT. There are 12 residues in the CDR3. V was clipped by 3 bases and J by 6 bases, with 8 bases between them.